What follows are 11 T cell receptor beta chains derived from one specimen sequenced in a study of control samples from healthy donors and cancer patients. The data were produced by immunoSEQ multiplex PCR, yet TCRdb's version contains in-frame clones alone and is incomplete. Here the sample spans about 85,000 clones, about 90% being singletons. Source material: blood. Receptors originate from a man aged 45 to 65 in good health.

This clone was seen just once. At one boundary the junction diverges from the germline segment, which might be a read error. This chain uses TRBV24-1 with TRBJ1-4; 7 positions agree with TRBD1. The CDR3 is 12 amino acids. The germline V gene has CDR1 KGHDR and CDR2 SFDVKD. The CDR3 protein is CATGDRAEKLFF. The CDR3, as DNA: TGTGCCACCGGTGACAGGGCCGAAAAACTGTTTTTT.

This clone appeared once. The chain uses TRBV18 and TRBJ1-5, with a possible D match to TRBD1 (5 bases). V dropped 3 bases and J dropped 6 bases, with 12 bases sitting between them. The germline V gene encodes CDR1 KGHSH and CDR2 LQKENI. The CDR3 is 14 residues long. This chain's CDR3 is CASSPDSGGQPQHF. CDR3 DNA sequence: TGTGCCAGCTCACCGGATAGCGGGGGTCAGCCCCAGCATTTT. The whole variable domain, remainder taken from reference TRBV18 and TRBJ1-5, is NAGVMQNPRHLVRRRGQEARLRCSPMKGHSHVYWYRQLPEEGLKFMVYLQKENIIDESGMPKERFSAEFPKEGPSILRIQQVVRGDSAAYFCASSPDSGGQPQHFGDGTRLSIL.

The chain is built from TRBV9 and TRBJ2-3, with 7 bases identical to TRBD2. V trimming: 2 bases; J trimming: 7 bases; junction bases outside the gene matches: 10. CDR1 SGDLS and CDR2 YYNGEE come from the germline V gene. The CDR3 is 15 amino acids. This CDR3 reads CASSVGGGDVNTQYF. DNA for the CDR3: TGTGCCAGCAGCGTGGGTGGGGGGGACGTAAATACGCAGTATTTT.

The chain carries TRBV5-6 and TRBJ1-4; tentatively, D is TRBD1 (5 bases). Per the germline V gene, CDR1 is SGHDT and CDR2 is YYEEEE. Trimming removed 4 bases from V and 6 bases from J, with 13 bases in between. The CDR3 is 14 amino acids. This CDR3 is CASSGGRGYEKLFF. CDR3 coding DNA: TGTGCCAGCAGCGGGGGAAGGGGCTATGAAAAACTGTTTTTT. The complete variable domain, with remaining parts taken from reference TRBV5-6 and TRBJ1-4, reads DAGVTQSPTHLIKTRGQQVTLRCSPKSGHDTVSWYQQALGQGPQFIFQYYEEEERQRGNFPDRFSGHQFPNYSSELNVNALLLGDSALYLCASSGGRGYEKLFFGSGTQLSVL.

In this sample, this clone turned up once. The CDR3 DNA sequence: TGTGCCAGTAGTATGGGGGCCGGCACCTACAATGAGCAGTTCTTC. Encoded protein: CASSMGAGTYNEQFF. J is TRBJ2-1 and V is TRBV19; D is perhaps TRBD1 (6 bases). The CDR3 has 15 amino acids. Trimming took 3 bases from V and 2 from J, leaving 11 bases between them. In germline, CDR1 is LNHDA, CDR2 SQIVND (reference sequence).

The chain is built from TRBV5-1 and TRBJ1-1; 10 nucleotides agree with TRBD1. CDR1 is SGHRS and CDR2 is YFSETQ in the germline V gene. This CDR3 has 16 residues. V was pared by 6 bases and J by 1 base, with 9 bases of the junction left unmatched. CDR3 amino acids: CASTPGTGEGNTEAFF. For the CDR3, the DNA is TGCGCCAGCACACCCGGGACAGGGGAAGGGAACACTGAAGCTTTCTTT.

The CDR3 DNA is TGTGCCAGCAGTGAAGACAGGGACGAACTTCATGGCTACACCTTC. It specifies CASSEDRDELHGYTF. The rearrangement links TRBV2 to TRBJ1-2; D possibly corresponds to TRBD1 (6 bases). Germline V lookup: CDR1 SNHLY, CDR2 FYNNEI. Trimming cost V 1 base and J 6 bases, with 15 bases left between them. The CDR3 is 15 amino acids.

V gene TRBV5-1 combines with J gene TRBJ2-7, with 9 bases matching TRBD1. CDR3 length: 14 residues. With 4 bases clipped from V and 3 bases from J, the junction kept 5 bases outside the gene matches. CDR1 and CDR2 (germline): SGHRS, YFSETQ. The CDR3 DNA reads as TGCGCCAGCAGCCGAGACAGGGGGGTCTACGAGCAGTACTTC. It is translated as CASSRDRGVYEQYF.

The chain is built from TRBV10-2 and TRBJ2-7; 11 bases are shared with TRBD1. After removal of 8 bases from V and 6 bases from J, the junction contained 12 bases not matched to a gene. The CDR3 is 15 residues long. Germline V gene lookup returns CDR1 WSHSY and CDR2 SAAADI. The CDR3 coding sequence is TGCGCCAGCGGGATGGGGAGGACAGGGGGCACCGAGCAGTACTTC. As protein: CASGMGRTGGTEQYF.

J is TRBJ1-6 and V is TRBV6-1; D is uncertain. V was cut by 2 bases and J by 8 bases, with 7 bases left in between. The germline CDR1 and CDR2 sequences are MNHNS and SASEGT. This CDR3 spans 13 amino acids. The CDR3 bases are TGTGCCAGCAGTGAAAGGGCTGATTCACCCCTCCACTTT. Translation gives CASSERADSPLHF.

The chain has TRBV5-1 and TRBJ2-7; D may be TRBD1 (5 bases). Germline CDR1 SGHRS, CDR2 YFSETQ. The CDR3 totals 14 residues. The V and J ends lost 1 base and 3 bases respectively, with 11 bases between them. The CDR3 region is CASSLTAGNYEQYF. The CDR3 nucleotides are TGCGCCAGCAGCTTGACGGCAGGGAACTACGAGCAGTACTTC.